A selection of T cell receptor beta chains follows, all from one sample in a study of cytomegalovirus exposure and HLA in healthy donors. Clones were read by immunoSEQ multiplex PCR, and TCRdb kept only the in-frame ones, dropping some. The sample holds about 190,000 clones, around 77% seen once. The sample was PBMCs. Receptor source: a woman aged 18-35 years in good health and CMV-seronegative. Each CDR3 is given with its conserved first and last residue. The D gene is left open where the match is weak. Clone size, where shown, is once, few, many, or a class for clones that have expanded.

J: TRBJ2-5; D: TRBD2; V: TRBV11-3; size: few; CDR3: CASSATSGRETQYF; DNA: TGTGCCAGCAGCGCGACTAGCGGGAGAGAGACCCAGTACTTC
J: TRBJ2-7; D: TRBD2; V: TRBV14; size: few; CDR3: CASSQVLAGSYEQYF; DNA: TGTGCCAGCAGCCAAGTTTTAGCGGGCTCCTACGAGCAGTACTTC
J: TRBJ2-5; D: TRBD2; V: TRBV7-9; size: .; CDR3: CASSSSGVQETQYF; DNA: TGTGCCAGCAGCTCTAGCGGGGTTCAAGAGACCCAGTACTTC
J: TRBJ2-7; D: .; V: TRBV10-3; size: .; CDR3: CAISQLSKSYEQYF; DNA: TGTGCCATCAGCCAATTGTCTAAATCCTACGAGCAGTACTTC
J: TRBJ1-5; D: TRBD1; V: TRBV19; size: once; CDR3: CASSHGQGESQPQHF; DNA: TGTGCCAGTAGTCACGGACAGGGGGAATCTCAGCCCCAGCATTTT
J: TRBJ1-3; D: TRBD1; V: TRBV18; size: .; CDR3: CASSPGTGGGNTIYF; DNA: TGTGCCAGCTCACCCGGGACAGGCGGGGGAAACACCATATATTTT
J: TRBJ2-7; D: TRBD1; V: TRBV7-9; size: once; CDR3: CASSKDRVEDEQYF; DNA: TGTGCCAGCAGCAAGGACAGGGTGGAGGACGAGCAGTACTTC
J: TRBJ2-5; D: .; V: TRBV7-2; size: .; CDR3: CASSPRNSRQETQYF; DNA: TGTGCCAGCAGCCCCCGAAACAGCCGACAAGAGACCCAGTACTTC
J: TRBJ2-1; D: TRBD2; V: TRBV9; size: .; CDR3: CASSAVDSGGPYNEQFF; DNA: TGTGCCAGCAGCGCCGTGGATAGCGGGGGCCCCTACAATGAGCAGTTCTTC
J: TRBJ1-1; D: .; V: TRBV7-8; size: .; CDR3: CASSLEAGLLNTEAFF; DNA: TGTGCCAGCAGCTTAGAGGCGGGCTTACTGAACACTGAAGCTTTCTTT